This T cell receptor beta chain stems from a study of shared clonotypes between healthy human individuals. Study summary: CD4 naive cells filled three plates per donor, CD4 memory three, CD8 naive two and CD8 memory one.

In regard to this clone: Its antigen is not identified.

Regarding the study as a whole: Between a handful of donors, naive CD4 clonotypes were shared at a level of around 4.9%.

Trimming took 3 bases from V and 3 from J, leaving 12 bases between them. The CDR3 sequence is 15 residues long. Germline V gives CDR1 SGHNT, CDR2 YYREEE (reference sequence). Genomic DNA of every subset was divided equally among multiple immunoSEQ plates. Sorted-subset replicate PCRs used around 200 ng of genomic DNA. This amount corresponded to about 30,000 T cell genomes. Here immunoSEQ multiplex PCR was the method, and the copy in TCRdb shows in-frame clones only, minus some. The sample comprises about 730,000 clones, 72% of which are singletons, and approximately 2% rests with the top ten. This clonotype was obtained from a woman aged 25 to 39 in good health. Sequencing used memory CD4+ T cells sorted from blood. Subset of the sample: CD45RA-negative fraction. The chain is built from TRBV5-4 and TRBJ1-4, with D tentatively TRBD1 (5 bases). Written as DNA, the CDR3 is TGTGCCAGCAGCTCTTCGGTAGGGGCTAATGAAAAACTGTTTTTT. The encoded protein is CASSSSVGANEKLFF.